This record looks at one T cell receptor (beta chain) sequence and its context. The data derive from a study of identifying expanded T cells in peripheral blood. Using immunoSEQ multiplex PCR, the repertoire was profiled, and TCRdb retains in-frame clones only, with some absent. The sample carries over 65,000 clones, about 90% recorded once. The CDR3 is 14 amino acids. V was pared by 3 bases and J by 1 base, with 9 bases between. Germline V CDR1 and CDR2: LNHDA, SQIVND (reference sequence). The chain carries TRBV19 and TRBJ1-1; no firm D call. This sequence originates from a person aged 18-70 years in good health. Sequenced: blood. The CDR3 loop is CASSIRRANTEAFF. CDR3 DNA: TGTGCCAGTAGTATTCGGAGGGCGAACACTGAAGCTTTCTTT.